The clone carrying this T cell receptor (beta chain) was detected many times. The sample comes from a study of identical twins. Each donor (without exception) was a healthy Caucasian. TCRdb reprocessed the 5' RACE reads with MiXCR, giving one entry per CDR3 protein. The top ten hold about 9.1% of the sample, which has roughly 350,000 distinct CDR3 sequences, about 10% seen once. The CDR3 spans 14 residues. Per the germline V gene, CDR1 is SGHKS and CDR2 is YYEKEE (reference sequence). Trimming took off 1 base at V and 0 bases at J, with 7 bases between the two ends. The sequenced material came from naive T cells sorted from blood. The chain carries TRBV5-5 and TRBJ2-5; no firm D call. The receptor comes from a woman aged 45 to 65 in good health. The CDR3 sequence is CASSLLTYQETQYF. The CDR3 DNA follows: TGTGCCAGCAGCTTGTTAACCTACCAAGAGACCCAGTACTTC.